This TCR beta chain was found in a study of T cell responses to AZD1222 COVID-19 vaccine. CDR3 length: 14 residues. CDR1 and CDR2 from the germline V gene are KGHSH and LQKENI. Between the trimmed V and J ends, which lost 3 bases and 2 bases, there was a span of 11 bases. Assay used: immunoSEQ multiplex PCR; TCRdb lists only in-frame clones, some missing. The profile shows tens of thousands of clones, nearly 90% of them singletons. The receptor's source is an adult who received the AZD1222 COVID-19 vaccine. The chain uses TRBV18 and TRBJ2-7; tentative D call: TRBD1 (6 bases). Sequencing was performed on peripheral blood, taken 28 days after the second AZD1222 dose. Here the CDR3 DNA reads TGTGCCAGCTCACCGGGGGACACTGCCTACGAGCAGTACTTC. Its protein product is CASSPGDTAYEQYF.